This TCR beta chain was recorded in a study of T cell changes during pregnancy in multiple sclerosis. The CDR3 has 16 amino acids. Germline V gene lookup returns CDR1 SGHVS and CDR2 FNYEAQ. The junction had 4 bases not matched to a gene; V was cut back by 1 base and J by 0 bases. The table came from immunoSEQ multiplex PCR; TCRdb's copy has only in-frame clones and leaves some out. In the table there are roughly 99,000 clones, just over 90% of which are singletons. Sequenced material: peripheral blood, taken after pregnancy. V is TRBV7-6 and J is TRBJ2-3, with TRBD2 matching over 7 bases. The sequence came from a female donor in good health, enrolled as a control in a pregnancy study. Here the CDR3 DNA reads TGTGCCAGCAGCTTAGGGGCGGGAGCTAGCACAGATACGCAGTATTTT. Amino acid sequence: CASSLGAGASTDTQYF.